The TCR beta chain under discussion was sequenced for a study of monozygotic twins with inflammatory bowel disease. CDR1 and CDR2 (germline): MRHNA, SNTAGT. This CDR3 spans 14 amino acids. Total RNA, at 3500 ng, went into every TCR library. TCRdb reprocessed the 5' RACE reads; each CDR3 protein has one entry and no DNA is given. Recorded for this sample: some 450,000 distinct CDR3 sequences. Sequenced: blood. This receptor was identified in a human donor with ulcerative colitis or Crohn's disease, or a healthy co-twin of an affected twin (not recorded which). The chain combines TRBV6-4 with TRBJ2-7; the TRBD2 assignment by TCRdb is unverifiable without DNA. This CDR3 reads CASSASGSLSEQYF.